The clone carrying this TCR beta chain was observed a handful of times. This CDR3 region has 14 residues. The germline V and J ends were trimmed by 5 bases and 0 bases, with 7 bases remaining between them. CDR1 and CDR2 from the germline V gene are SNHLY and FYNNEI. TCRdb reprocessed the 5' RACE reads via MiXCR and lists one record per CDR3 protein. Among about 300,000 distinct CDR3 sequences listed, approximately 10% were seen once. This record comes from a study of CD8 T cells in ankylosing spondylitis. This chain joins TRBV2 and TRBJ1-4; possible D gene TRBD1, 5 bases. Sequenced material: blood, either unsorted or a sorted T cell fraction (not recorded which). The sequence came from a female donor with ankylosing spondylitis or in good health (not recorded which). The CDR3 bases are TGTGCCAGCAGTTGGGGGGCAACTAATGAAAAACTGTTTTTT. Translating it yields CASSWGATNEKLFF. Supplemented by reference TRBV2 and TRBJ1-4, the full variable domain reads EPEVTQTPSHQVTQMGQEVILRCVPISNHLYFYWYRQILGQKVEFLVSFYNNEISEKSEIFDDQFSVERPDGSNFTLKIRSTKLEDSAMYFCASSWGATNEKLFFGSGTQLSVL.